This TCR beta chain comes out of a study of OX40 agonist ivuxolimab in advanced cancers. Study-wide context: Of the participants, over 30% had some prior anti-PD-1, anti-PD-L1 or anti-CTLA-4 therapy, which was allowed. Study-level results: Nonresponders, in some cases, also had low normalized T-cell clonal expansion.

Here immunoSEQ multiplex PCR was the method, and the copy in TCRdb shows in-frame clones only, minus some. The table lists about 82,000 clones, approximately 92% of them singletons, with roughly 0.65% in the top ten. Comments on this clone: Its antigen is not known.

The sample consisted of CD4+ or CD8+ T cells sorted from blood, taken in a trial of the OX40 agonist ivuxolimab. This TCR came from an adult with an advanced solid tumor such as melanoma, head and neck, liver or kidney cancer.

CDR3 amino acids: CASRRQGRYEQYF. As DNA, the CDR3 is TGCGCCAGCAGACGACAGGGGCGGTACGAGCAGTACTTC. The V and J genes are TRBV10-2 and TRBJ2-7, with 8 bases lining up with TRBD1. The CDR3 loop spans 13 amino acids. J lost 4 bases, V lost 6 bases, and 5 bases had no gene match. CDR1 is WSHSY, CDR2 SAAADI, per germline.